The 4 T cell receptor beta chains below all came from one sample that was sequenced in a study of beta chain features in type 1 diabetes. Study-level points and caveats: Type 1 diabetes patients had moderately but significantly shorter TCRB CDR3s in all four CD4+ subsets.

Their antigens are not known. Investigators reverse transcribed all isolated RNA, so they sequenced expressed TCRB transcripts. The table came from immunoSEQ multiplex PCR; TCRdb's copy has only in-frame clones and leaves some out. Seen here are approximately 170,000 clones, roughly 8% observed once, and the top ten hold approximately 0.5%. The sample was central memory CD4+ T cells from blood. The receptors stem from a man aged 18 to 29 with type 1 diabetes.

This clone was seen only a few times. The chain is built from TRBV2 and TRBJ2-5, with 8 positions matching TRBD1. Matching the DNA end better, TRBJ2-7 makes the J call doubtful. Germline CDR1 SNHLY, CDR2 FYNNEI. The CDR3 contains 15 residues. This CDR3 reads CASKSMGQGAYEQYF. The CDR3 DNA reads TGTGCCAGCAAGTCGATGGGGCAGGGGGCTTACGAGCAGTACTTC.

This clone has more than one count but fewer than ten. This CDR3 reads CASSIVGGSTDTQYF. In nucleotides, the CDR3 is TGTGCCAGTAGTATAGTTGGGGGGTCGACAGATACGCAGTATTTT. The chain uses TRBV19 and TRBJ2-3, with a possible D match to TRBD2 (6 bases). This CDR3 region has 15 residues. Germline CDR1 and CDR2: LNHDA and SQIVND (reference sequence). V lost 1 base and J lost 3, with 11 bases in between.

This clone was counted only a few times. The chain employs TRBV4-3 and TRBJ2-1; 7 bases align to TRBD1. The CDR3 consists of 20 residues. V dropped 0 bases and J dropped 0; count of bases not matched to a gene: 14. The germline gives CDR1 LGHNA, CDR2 YSLEER. The CDR3 protein is CASSQEGPQGRLSSYNEQFF. CDR3 nucleotides: TGCGCCAGCAGCCAAGAGGGACCACAGGGGCGCCTAAGCTCCTACAATGAGCAGTTCTTC.

This clone was counted only a few times. The chain combines TRBV29-1 with TRBJ1-1; 7 nucleotides align to TRBD1. CDR3 size: 13 residues. The germline CDR1 and CDR2 sequences are SQVTM and ANQGSEA. The V and J ends lost 5 bases and 1 base, in that order; junction bases with no gene match: 4. The CDR3 nucleotides are TGCAGCGTTCCTAGGACAGGGAACACTGAAGCTTTCTTT. Its translation is CSVPRTGNTEAFF.